This T cell receptor beta chain derives from a study of shared clonotypes between healthy human individuals. Turning to the study itself: Sampling drew on donors who were a couple of women and a few men aged 18 to 49.

V dropped 1 base and J dropped 3 bases, with 8 bases sitting between them. Germline V CDR1 and CDR2: SGHTS, YDEGEE. The CDR3 totals 14 residues. Clones were sequenced by immunoSEQ multiplex PCR, and TCRdb holds only the in-frame ones, with some missing. The sample consists of 650,000 to 750,000 clones, around 72% of them appearing once. The V and J genes are TRBV5-8 and TRBJ1-3; D gene unclear. The receptor's source is a woman in her 30s in good health. Material for sequencing was memory CD4+ T cells sorted from blood. Described subset: CD45RA-negative fraction. CDR3 DNA sequence: TGTGCCAGCAGCTTGTTCACGGGTGGAAACACCATATATTTT. It translates to CASSLFTGGNTIYF.